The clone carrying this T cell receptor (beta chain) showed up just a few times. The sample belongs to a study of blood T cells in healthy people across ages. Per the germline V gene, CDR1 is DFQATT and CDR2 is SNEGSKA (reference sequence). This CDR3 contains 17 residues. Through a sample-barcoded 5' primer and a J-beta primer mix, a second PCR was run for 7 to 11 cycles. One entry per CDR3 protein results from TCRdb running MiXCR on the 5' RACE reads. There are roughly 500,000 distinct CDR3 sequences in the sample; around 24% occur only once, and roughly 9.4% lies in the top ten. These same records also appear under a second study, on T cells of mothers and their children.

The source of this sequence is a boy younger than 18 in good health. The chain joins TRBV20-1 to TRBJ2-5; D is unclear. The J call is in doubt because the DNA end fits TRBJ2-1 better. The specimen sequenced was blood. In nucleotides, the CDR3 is TGCAGTGCTAGACCAAAAAAGGAGTCTATCAAAACAAATGAGCAGTTCTTC. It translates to CSARPKKESIKTNEQFF.